The clone carrying this T cell receptor beta chain was counted between two and nine times. Its antigen is undetermined. This record comes from a study of T cells after yellow fever vaccination. Whole-study findings and limits: Booster samples showed a return of most primary-vaccination clones (almost 97% CD4, 88% CD8). Just a small share of clonotypes turned up in the CD4 compartment as well as the CD8 compartment. On re-exposure, the response was weaker but peaked faster, at day 5 versus 15.

Production of TCR cDNA was by 5'RACE template switching, which also added a universal primer site and UMIs. TCRdb re-derived calls from the 5' RACE reads in MiXCR, one entry per CDR3 protein. The data contain around 46,000 distinct CDR3 sequences, roughly 7.5% of them seen just once; the ten biggest clones take up over 25%. The source of this sequence is a man younger than 35 who received the YFV17D yellow fever vaccine. The sequences come from CD8+ T cells sorted from PBMCs, collected less than 16 days after the first yellow fever vaccination.

The CDR3: CASSHGAGYNEQFF. The DNA of the CDR3 is TGTGCCAGCAGCCACGGGGCCGGCTACAATGAGCAGTTCTTC. This chain connects TRBV3-1 to TRBJ2-1, with D perhaps assigned TRBD1 or TRBD2 (5 bases each). From germline, CDR1 is LGHDT and CDR2 YNNKEL (reference sequence). This CDR3 region has 14 residues. V was pared by 3 bases and J by 3 bases, with 9 bases between.